Following are 9 T cell receptor beta chains from one sample sequenced in a study of control samples from healthy donors and cancer patients. Assay: immunoSEQ multiplex PCR; the TCRdb copy retains only in-frame clones and omits some. The sample has about 180,000 clones, 75% to 95% seen once; the top ten hold around 2.2%. Sequences were obtained from blood. The receptors come from a woman aged 35 to 49 in good health.

This chain joins TRBV13 and TRBJ1-2; possible D gene TRBD1, 5 bases. The V gene's germline CDR1 is PRHDT and CDR2 FYEKMQ (reference sequence). Trimming removed 4 bases at V and 3 bases at J, with 18 bases between. The CDR3 has 16 amino acids. The CDR3 sequence is CASSSGTDPRDYGYTF. The CDR3 DNA sequence: TGTGCCAGCAGCTCAGGGACCGACCCGCGGGACTATGGCTACACCTTC.

V usage is TRBV6-2 or TRBV6-3 and J usage is TRBJ2-1; 8 bases align to TRBD1. The V and J ends lost 4 bases and 9 bases, in that order; junction bases with no gene match: 17. The V gene's germline CDR1 is MNHEY and CDR2 SVGEGT. There are 17 residues in the CDR3. In DNA, the CDR3 is TGTGCCAGCAGTTTGCGAGAGGGACAGGCCGAGCTCGCTGAGCAGTTCTTC. Translation gives CASSLREGQAELAEQFF.

The table lists this clone with a count of one. The CDR3 DNA sequence: TGTGCCAGCAGTTTCTCTAGACTAAACACTGAAGCTTTCTTT. Amino acids: CASSFSRLNTEAFF. The chain carries TRBV27 and TRBJ1-1; D gene ambiguous. The germline V gene encodes CDR1 MNHEY and CDR2 SMNVEV (reference sequence). Trimming left V 3 bases short and J 2 bases short, with 10 bases between. The CDR3 loop spans 14 amino acids.

CDR3 coding DNA: TGTGCCAGCAGCCGACCTGTCGGGCCTAGCTCTGGGGCCAACGTCCTGACTTTC. Translating gives CASSRPVGPSSGANVLTF. This chain connects TRBV7-9 to TRBJ2-6; D is unresolved. Germline V CDR1 and CDR2: SEHNR, FQNEAQ (reference sequence). The CDR3 is 18 amino acids. Trimming took 5 bases from V and 0 from J, leaving 17 bases between them.

The chain combines TRBV6-5 with TRBJ2-3; 10 bases are a match to TRBD2. V lost 10 bases, J lost 6 bases, and 13 bases stayed unmatched. The germline CDR1 and CDR2 sequences are MNHEY and SVGAGI. This CDR3 spans 15 amino acids. CDR3 sequence: CATLIAGGHPDTQYF. The CDR3 nucleotides are TGTGCCACCTTGATAGCGGGGGGCCACCCGGATACGCAGTATTTT.

This clone was seen once. This chain connects TRBV9 to TRBJ1-5; 7 bases line up with TRBD1. V dropped 4 bases and J dropped 2; count of bases not matched to a gene: 3. The CDR3 extends over 14 amino acids. Germline V CDR1 and CDR2: SGDLS, YYNGEE. The DNA of the CDR3 is TGTGCCAGCAGCCTCGGACAGGGCAATCAGCCCCAGCATTTT. Translated: CASSLGQGNQPQHF.

This clone has a single count. The chain links TRBV28 to TRBJ1-1; no reliable D call. The CDR3 totals 15 residues. The germline V and J ends were trimmed by 5 bases and 4 bases, with 17 bases remaining between them. Germline CDR1 MDHEN, CDR2 SYDVKM. The chain's CDR3 is CASSVGPISGTEAFF. The DNA for the CDR3 is TGTGCCAGCAGTGTCGGGCCCATTTCAGGCACTGAAGCTTTCTTT.

The CDR3 sequence is CASSPPSGGTGELFF. In DNA, the CDR3 is TGTGCCAGCAGCCCGCCTAGCGGGGGCACCGGGGAGCTGTTTTTT. J is TRBJ2-2 and V is TRBV7-9; 10 bases line up with TRBD2. The germline V gene encodes CDR1 SEHNR and CDR2 FQNEAQ (reference sequence). V lost 5 bases and J lost 4; bases outside the gene matches: 4. The CDR3 is 15 amino acids.

This clone has just a few counts. This chain's CDR3 is CASRTRALPYEQYF. The CDR3 DNA is TGTGCCAGCAGAACACGGGCATTGCCCTACGAGCAGTACTTC. V is TRBV2 and J is TRBJ2-7; D uncertain. The CDR3 has 14 residues. Trimming pared 6 bases from V and 2 bases from J, leaving 14 bases between. The V gene's germline CDR1 is SNHLY and CDR2 FYNNEI.